The rows below give T cell receptor beta chains drawn from one sample of a study of cytomegalovirus exposure and HLA in healthy donors. TCRdb keeps only in-frame clones here, not all; method: immunoSEQ multiplex PCR. This table has some 200,000 clones, 65% to 80% appearing once. Sequenced: PBMCs. The receptors were gathered from a girl aged 2 to 10 in good health and CMV-seronegative. Each CDR3 is given with its conserved first and last residue. The D gene is left open where the match is weak.

V gene,J gene,D gene,CDR3 protein
TRBV4-1,TRBJ1-4,TRBD1,CASSPSGGPNEKLFF
TRBV2,TRBJ1-1,-,CASSVSMHTEAFF
TRBV6-1,TRBJ1-3,-,CASRKNQGSGNTIYF
TRBV28,TRBJ2-5,-,CASSRQNFQETQYF
TRBV5-4,TRBJ2-5,TRBD1,CASSFTGAEETQYF
TRBV5-5,TRBJ2-7,-,CASSMGWANYEQYF
TRBV19,TRBJ1-5,TRBD1,CASSITGARNQPQHF
TRBV11-2,TRBJ2-7,-,CASSPTIEVEQYF
TRBV18,TRBJ1-3,-,CASSSSPGQYSGNTIYF
TRBV7-9,TRBJ1-1,-,CASSLLMGQAEAFF
TRBV7-9,TRBJ2-7,TRBD2,CASSPSGSGEQYF
TRBV29-1,TRBJ2-7,-,CSAVRQVPSYEQYF
TRBV7-9,-,TRBD2,CASSLRPGTSVLYEQYF
TRBV7-2,TRBJ2-7,-,CASSSPGLEQYF
TRBV14,TRBJ1-2,-,CASSPTIRQNYGYTF
TRBV29-1,TRBJ2-7,TRBD1,CSVSGLGTGVPPGRDEQYF
TRBV7-9,TRBJ2-3,TRBD1,CASSLRLRDRGDTQYF
TRBV9,TRBJ1-1,TRBD1,CASSKGTGAEAFF
TRBV7-3,TRBJ2-1,TRBD2,CASSRPGLAGGNEQFF
TRBV19,TRBJ2-1,TRBD1,CASSTRQGPYNEQFF
TRBV12-5,TRBJ1-4,-,CASGQEENEKLFF
TRBV6-5,TRBJ2-7,-,CASSSLRQNLYDWQYF
TRBV7-9,TRBJ1-2,-,CASSFGVDYGYTF
TRBV6-5,TRBJ2-7,-,CASIEEGTYEQYF
TRBV30,TRBJ1-2,TRBD1,CAWSPGTGIYGYTF
TRBV29-1,TRBJ2-2,-,CSVEPGVGTGELFF
TRBV4-1,TRBJ1-4,-,CASSQGFDFGGEKLFF
TRBV4-1,TRBJ2-7,TRBD1,CASSQEGQGGEQYF
TRBV5-4,TRBJ2-3,TRBD2,CASSLSLGGGAMDTQYF
TRBV27,TRBJ2-1,-,CASSYRVGSYNEQFF
TRBV2,TRBJ2-5,TRBD2,CASILLADQETQYF
TRBV9,TRBJ2-1,-,CASSVFPTSSYNEQFF
TRBV11-2,TRBJ1-6,TRBD1,CASSLDAAGTGDFPLHF